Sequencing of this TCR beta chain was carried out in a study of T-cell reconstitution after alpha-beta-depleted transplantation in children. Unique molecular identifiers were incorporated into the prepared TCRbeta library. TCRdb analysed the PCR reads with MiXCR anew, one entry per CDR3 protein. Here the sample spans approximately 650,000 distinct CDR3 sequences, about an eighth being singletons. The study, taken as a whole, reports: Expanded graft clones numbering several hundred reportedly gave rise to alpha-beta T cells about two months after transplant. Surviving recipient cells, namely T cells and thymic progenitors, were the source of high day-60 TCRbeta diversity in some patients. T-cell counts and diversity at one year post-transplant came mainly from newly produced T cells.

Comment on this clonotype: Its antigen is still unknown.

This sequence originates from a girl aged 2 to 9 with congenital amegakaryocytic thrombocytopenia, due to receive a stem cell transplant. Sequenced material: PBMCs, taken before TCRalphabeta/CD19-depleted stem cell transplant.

The CDR3 DNA follows: TGTGCCATCAGTGAGCCTACGGGACAACCAGTGGGCTATGGCTACACCTTC. It yields the protein CAISEPTGQPVGYGYTF. The chain carries TRBV10-3 and TRBJ1-2, with D perhaps TRBD1 (6 bases). Trimming took off 2 bases at V and 4 bases at J, with 20 bases between the two ends. Germline CDR1 is ENHRY and CDR2 is SYGVKD. This CDR3 is built from 17 residues.